The 21 T cell receptor beta chains below all came from one sample that was sequenced in a study of vaccination and CD4 T cells after COVID-19. Specified treatment: roughly 11-day PBMC culture with coronavirus spike peptide pools or control peptides (ViraFEST assay). The Oncomine TCR Beta short-read assay generated sequence data from the DNA of cultured CD4+ T cells. TCRdb redid the calling of the PCR reads with MiXCR, one entry per CDR3 protein. The data hold more than 9,000 distinct CDR3 sequences, with 50% to 75% observed a single time. These receptors have no known antigen. Sequences were obtained from CD4+ T cells from blood, cultured in vitro. Receptors were obtained from a human donor who had recovered from COVID-19.

The CDR3 DNA follows: TGTGCCAGCAGTTACCGGACTAGCGGGAGGGCCGGAGATACGCAGTATTTT. It translates to CASSYRTSGRAGDTQYF. This chain joins TRBV28 and TRBJ2-3; 15 bases match TRBD2. V shed 4 bases and J 5 bases; nucleotides not matched to a gene: 7. Germline V gene data show CDR1 as MDHEN and CDR2 as SYDVKM. CDR3 length: 17 amino acids. The full variable domain, completed using reference TRBV28 and TRBJ2-3, is DVKVTQSSRYLVKRTGEKVFLECVQDMDHENMFWYRQDPGLGLRLIYFSYDVKMKEKGDIPEGYSVSREKKERFSLILESASTNQTSMYLCASSYRTSGRAGDTQYFGPGTRLTVL.

The chain links TRBV20-1 to TRBJ2-3, with 8 bases aligning to TRBD2. Per germline, CDR1 DFQATT and CDR2 SNEGSKA (reference sequence). Trimming removed 0 bases from V and 5 bases from J; junction bases left unmatched: 4. CDR3 length: 14 amino acids. DNA for the CDR3: TGCAGTGCTAGAGAGGCGGGAGGAGTAGATACGCAGTATTTT. Translated, it gives CSAREAGGVDTQYF.

The table lists this clonotype with a few counts. The rearrangement uses TRBV15 and TRBJ2-7; D is uncertain. Trimming shortened V by 3 bases and J by 2 bases, and 8 bases separated the two germline ends. The length of the CDR3 is 13 residues. Germline CDR1 LNHNV, CDR2 YYDKDF (reference sequence). CDR3 residues: CATSRDVPYEQYF. CDR3 coding DNA: TGTGCCACCAGCAGGGACGTACCCTACGAGCAGTACTTC.

The chain combines TRBV19 with TRBJ1-1, with 8 bases fitting TRBD1. The CDR3 totals 16 residues. The germline V gene encodes CDR1 LNHDA and CDR2 SQIVND (reference sequence). V trimming: 5 bases; J trimming: 1 base; junction bases outside the gene matches: 9. The CDR3 DNA reads as TGTGCCAGTAGTCCAAAAGGGACAGGACCGAACACTGAAGCTTTCTTT. Its protein is CASSPKGTGPNTEAFF. Together with reference TRBV19 and TRBJ1-1, the CDR3 gives the full variable domain: DGGITQSPKYLFRKEGQNVTLSCEQNLNHDAMYWYRQDPGQGLRLIYYSQIVNDFQKGDIAEGYSVSREKKESFPLTVTSAQKNPTAFYLCASSPKGTGPNTEAFFGQGTRLTVV.

The rearrangement uses TRBV6-1 and TRBJ2-7, with 8 bases that match TRBD2. The germline gives CDR1 MNHNS, CDR2 SASEGT. The CDR3 length is 15 residues. V shed 6 bases, J shed 4 bases, and the junction held 11 bases outside the gene matches. In DNA form, the CDR3 reads TGTGCCAGCAGCCCCGAGACGGGAGGGAGTTACGAGCAGTACTTC. Amino acids: CASSPETGGSYEQYF.

This clonotype has a handful of counts. The chain uses TRBV30 and TRBJ1-6; tentative D call: TRBD1 (6 bases). Germline-derived CDR1 and CDR2 are GTSNPN and SVGIG (reference sequence). This CDR3 contains 13 residues. Trimming removed 2 bases at V and 7 bases at J, with 9 bases between. DNA for the CDR3: TGTGCCTGGAGTAGGGGGATGAATTCACCCCTCCACTTT. Protein: CAWSRGMNSPLHF.

The rearrangement joins TRBV20-1 to TRBJ2-1; 10 bases line up with TRBD1. In germline, CDR1 is DFQATT, CDR2 SNEGSKA (reference sequence). The CDR3 has 15 amino acids. Trimming removed 3 bases from V and 6 bases from J; junction bases left unmatched: 8. CDR3 sequence (DNA): TGCAGTGCTAGCCCCCTCTGGACAGGGGGCAATGAGCAGTTCTTC. It codes for CSASPLWTGGNEQFF.

This clonotype has more than one count but fewer than ten. The J gene is TRBJ2-4, the V gene TRBV20-1; the D gene could be TRBD1 or TRBD2 (6 bases each). The CDR3 consists of 12 residues. V was shortened by 0 bases and J by 13 bases, with 13 bases between the two germline ends. Germline CDR1 is DFQATT and CDR2 is SNEGSKA (reference sequence). The CDR3 region is CSARDTGGPQYF. DNA of the CDR3: TGCAGTGCTAGAGATACTGGGGGGCCACAGTACTTC.

This clonotype was observed a few times. The J gene is TRBJ1-6, the V gene TRBV19; possible D gene TRBD1, 6 bases. In germline, CDR1 is LNHDA, CDR2 SQIVND (reference sequence). Trimming removed 3 bases at V and 6 bases at J, with 12 bases between. CDR3 length equals 15 residues. The CDR3 bases are TGTGCCAGTAGTATTGGAGGACAGACTAATTCACCCCTCCACTTT. This gives the protein CASSIGGQTNSPLHF.

The chain couples TRBV10-3 to TRBJ1-1, with 7 bases fitting TRBD1. The CDR3 runs to 15 residues. J was trimmed by 4 bases and V by 6 bases; bases with no gene match: 11. Germline CDR1 is ENHRY and CDR2 is SYGVKD. The CDR3 nucleotides read TGTGCCATCAGCGACAGGGAAATAGGGGGCACTGAAGCTTTCTTT. This encodes CAISDREIGGTEAFF.

V gene TRBV27 combines with J gene TRBJ2-5; TRBD2 agrees at 8 bases. CDR3 length: 13 residues. The V gene's germline CDR1 is MNHEY and CDR2 SMNVEV (reference sequence). The trim removed 5 bases at V and 5 bases at J, leaving 4 bases unmatched. The CDR3 is CASSPGLGETQYF. DNA for the CDR3: TGTGCCAGCAGTCCGGGACTAGGGGAGACCCAGTACTTC.

The rearrangement joins TRBV7-2 to TRBJ2-5; D may match TRBD1 or TRBD2 (6 bases each). Germline V gene data show CDR1 as SGHTA and CDR2 as FQGNSA. CDR3 length: 12 amino acids. V was pared by 6 bases and J by 5 bases, with 10 bases between. The CDR3 nucleotides read TGTGCCAGCAGTCGGAGGGGGGAGACCCAGTACTTC. It translates to CASSRRGETQYF.

This rearrangement joins TRBV20-1 to TRBJ1-5; no clear D. The CDR3 length is 14 residues. Trimming removed 0 bases from V and 7 bases from J, with 13 bases in between. Germline-derived CDR1 and CDR2 are DFQATT and SNEGSKA (reference sequence). CDR3 coding DNA: TGCAGTGCTAGAGACGGTCCTAGCGGGCAGCCCCAGCATTTT. This encodes CSARDGPSGQPQHF.

V is TRBV30 and J is TRBJ1-5; D may be TRBD1 (5 bases). Trimming removed 2 bases at V and 3 bases at J, with 11 bases between. The length of the CDR3 is 14 residues. The germline V gene encodes CDR1 GTSNPN and CDR2 SVGIG (reference sequence). CDR3 in amino acids: CAWSTDRNNQPQHF. DNA for the CDR3: TGTGCCTGGAGTACCGACAGAAACAATCAGCCCCAGCATTTT.

The rearrangement uses TRBV28 and TRBJ2-4; D unresolved. The CDR3 has 14 residues. Deletions cut 11 bases from V and 0 bases from J, with 14 bases between. CDR1 and CDR2 from the germline V gene are MDHEN and SYDVKM. The CDR3 DNA sequence: TGTGCCGCAGGCCTGCACCTAGCCAAAAACATTCAGTACTTC. This encodes CAAGLHLAKNIQYF.

In this sample, this clonotype turned up a few times. The chain employs TRBV20-1 and TRBJ1-5; D may be TRBD1 (5 bases). In germline, CDR1 is DFQATT, CDR2 SNEGSKA (reference sequence). The CDR3 length is 14 residues. V gave up 5 bases and J gave up 1 base, with 12 bases separating them. CDR3 bases: TGCAGTGCTTCAGGGAACCCAAGCAATCAGCCCCAGCATTTT. The encoded protein is CSASGNPSNQPQHF.

This clonotype was seen a few times. The chain couples TRBV4-2 to TRBJ1-2; TRBD1 aligns across 10 bases. J was trimmed by 0 bases and V by 4 bases; bases with no gene match: 5. The CDR3 extends over 16 amino acids. Germline lookup yields CDR1 LGHNA and CDR2 YNFKEQ. The CDR3 nucleotides are TGTGCCAGCAGCCGCCTGGACAGGGGGGCTAACTATGGCTACACCTTC. Encoded protein: CASSRLDRGANYGYTF.

Only a few counts were recorded for this clonotype. V and J are TRBV24-1 and TRBJ2-2; D is perhaps TRBD2 (6 bases). This CDR3 comprises 19 residues. The ends were cut back, 5 bases at V and 3 bases at J, with 24 bases in the middle. The V gene's germline CDR1 is KGHDR and CDR2 SFDVKD. This CDR3 reads CATSARLGGGKRDTGELFF. CDR3 DNA: TGTGCCACCAGTGCCCGCCTTGGTGGGGGGAAAAGAGACACCGGGGAGCTGTTTTTT.

Of note for this clonotype: Sequence at one end of the junction differs from germline and may be a read error. The chain couples TRBV19 to TRBJ2-7, with 12 bases fitting TRBD2. Germline V gives CDR1 LNHDA, CDR2 SQIVND (reference sequence). CDR3 length equals 15 residues. The CDR3 DNA follows: TGTACCAGTAGACGGACTAGCGGGACTGGCTACGAGCAGTACTTC. Amino acid sequence: CTSRRTSGTGYEQYF.

The chain combines TRBV20-1 with TRBJ2-3; D possibly uses TRBD1 or TRBD2 (5 bases each). CDR3 size: 14 residues. Germline values: CDR1 DFQATT, CDR2 SNEGSKA (reference sequence). Trimming pared 6 bases from V and 4 bases from J, leaving 17 bases between. CDR3 sequence (DNA): TGCAGTGCGTCCGGGACCTTTATCGCAGATACGCAGTATTTT. Translated: CSASGTFIADTQYF.

The count of this clonotype is one. The chain joins TRBV2 to TRBJ2-6, with D possibly matching TRBD1 (5 bases). This CDR3 spans 13 amino acids. Looked up from germline, CDR1 is SNHLY and CDR2 is FYNNEI. Trimming removed 8 bases at V and 5 bases at J, with 10 bases between. CDR3 nucleotide sequence: TGTGCCAGCCAAACAGGAAGGGCCAACGTCCTGACTTTC. This translates into CASQTGRANVLTF.